The rows below give T cell receptor delta chains drawn from one sample of a study of γδ T cells in repeated Plasmodium falciparum infection. TCRdb re-called the multiplex PCR reads using CATT. The table records 85,000 to 95,000 delta-chain clones, roughly 1.4% of them present only once. The sample was gamma-delta T cells from blood. The origin of the receptors is a pool of human donors (malaria-infected and uninfected, not separated). Each CDR3 is given with its conserved first and last residue. The D gene is left open where the match is weak. Clone size is not always given. Where it is, it says once, few, many or a class for expanded clones.

many | TRDJ1 | TRDD3 | TRDV1 | CALGEIPNVQYWGIPDTDKLIF | TGTGCTCTTGGGGAAATACCTAACGTTCAGTACTGGGGGATACCTGACACCGATAAACTCATCTTT
many | TRDJ1 | TRDD3 | TRDV1 | CALGVHPIPIRTGGTKGLKLIF | TGTGCTCTTGGGGTGCATCCAATCCCCATTCGTACTGGGGGGACCAAGGGCTTAAAACTCATCTTT
many | TRDJ1 | TRDD3 | TRDV1 | CALGDTWAYRGIGTDKLIF | TGTGCTCTTGGGGACACCTGGGCCTACCGGGGGATAGGGACCGATAAACTCATCTTT
many | TRDJ1 | . | TRDV1 | CALGELTYWSDKLIF | TGTGCTCTTGGGGAACTTACTTACTGGAGCGATAAACTCATCTTT
many | TRDJ1 | TRDD3 | TRDV1 | CALGEAYMGDNTDKLIF | TGTGCTCTTGGGGAAGCCTACATGGGGGATAACACCGATAAACTCATCTTT
few | TRDJ2 | TRDD3 | TRDV3 | CAFDNRGGYALLALTAQLFF | TGTGCCTTTGACAATCGGGGGGGATACGCTCTTTTAGCTTTGACAGCACAACTCTTCTTT
medium-sized | TRDJ1 | TRDD3 | TRDV1 | CALGERGSYDIWGIQRTDKLIF | TGTGCTCTTGGGGAACGAGGCTCCTACGATATTTGGGGGATACAGCGCACCGATAAACTCATCTTT
many | TRDJ1 | TRDD3 | TRDV1 | CALGELTLCTGGYVTDKLIF | TGTGCTCTTGGGGAACTTACTCTCTGTACTGGGGGATACGTCACCGATAAACTCATCTTT
many | TRDJ1 | . | TRDV1 | CALGEPPVRIAWHKLIF | TGTGCTCTTGGGGAACCCCCGGTCCGGATCGCCTGGCATAAACTCATCTTT
many | TRDJ2 | TRDD3 | TRDV1 | CALGEKPPSNWGSSLTAQLFF | TGTGCTCTTGGGGAAAAACCTCCTTCTAACTGGGGGTCTTCTTTGACAGCACAACTCTTCTTT
many | TRDJ1 | TRDD3 | TRDV1 | CALAGPKLGDLTDKLIF | TGTGCTCTTGCGGGGCCTAAACTGGGGGATCTCACCGATAAACTCATCTTT
many | TRDJ1 | TRDD3 | TRDV1 | CALGELVPASYWGIRTDKLIF | TGTGCTCTTGGGGAACTGGTCCCGGCTTCCTACTGGGGGATACGCACCGATAAACTCATCTTT
many | TRDJ1 | . | TRDV2 | CACDPLLGPGGDSDKLIF | TGTGCCTGTGACCCCCTCCTGGGACCCGGGGGCGACTCCGATAAACTCATCTTT
many | TRDJ1 | . | TRDV1 | CALGGFPPPLAYTDKLIF | TGTGCTCTTGGGGGATTTCCACCACCCCTTGCTTACACCGATAAACTCATCTTT
medium-sized | TRDJ1 | . | TRDV1 | CALGEWFGADKLIF | TGTGCTCTTGGGGAATGGTTTGGCGCCGATAAACTCATCTTT
many | TRDJ3 | TRDD3 | TRDV2 | CACDTAYGTGGYRPTWDTRQMFF | TGTGCCTGTGACACGGCCTACGGGACTGGGGGATACCGTCCAACCTGGGACACCCGACAGATGTTTTTC
many | TRDJ1 | TRDD3 | TRDV1 | CALGEGFLTLYWGHTDKLIF | TGTGCTCTTGGGGAAGGCTTCCTGACGTTGTACTGGGGGCACACCGATAAACTCATCTTT
many | TRDJ1 | TRDD3 | TRDV1 | CALGEGRILGDKADKLIF | TGTGCTCTTGGGGAAGGCCGCATTTTGGGGGATAAGGCCGATAAACTCATCTTT
many | TRDJ1 | TRDD3 | TRDV2 | CACDTGGSYTDKLIF | TGTGCCTGTGACACCGGGGGATCGTACACCGATAAACTCATCTTT
many | TRDJ1 | TRDD3 | TRDV3 | CAFPWGPYKRYTDKLIF | TGTGCCTTCCCCTGGGGGCCCTACAAACGGTACACCGATAAACTCATCTTT
medium-sized | TRDJ3 | . | TRDV2 | CACEGMSSSWDTRQMFF | TGTGCCTGTGAGGGGATGTCGAGCTCCTGGGACACCCGACAGATGTTTTTC
few | TRDJ1 | . | TRDV1 | CALGEPYPYWVYRADKLIF | TGTGCTCTTGGGGAACCCTACCCGTACTGGGTATATAGGGCCGATAAACTCATCTTT
few | TRDJ1 | TRDD3 | TRDV1 | CALGELGLQWGIRVEDTDKLIF | TGTGCTCTTGGAGAACTGGGGCTGCAATGGGGGATACGAGTGGAGGACACCGATAAACTCATCTTT
many | TRDJ1 | TRDD3 | TRDV1 | CALGNSTSGPTGGFPDKLIF | TGTGCTCTTGGGAACTCTACTTCCGGACCGACTGGGGGATTCCCCGATAAACTCATCTTT
many | TRDJ1 | TRDD3 | TRAV29/DV5 | CAAFFLTGGENKLIF | TGTGCAGCATTCTTCCTGACTGGGGGGGAGAATAAACTCATCTTT
many | TRDJ1 | TRDD3 | TRDV1 | CALGEPNNVGDPYTDKLIF | TGTGCTCTTGGGGAACCAAACAATGTGGGGGATCCGTACACCGATAAACTCATCTTT
many | TRDJ1 | TRDD3 | TRDV2 | CAFPKRVGDTRDPYTDKLIF | TGTGCCTTCCCGAAGAGGGTGGGGGATACGCGAGACCCATACACCGATAAACTCATCTTT
many | TRDJ1 | TRDD3 | TRDV3 | CAFILFLPFWGIAADKLIF | TGTGCCTTTATCTTGTTCCTCCCTTTCTGGGGGATCGCGGCCGATAAACTCATCTTT
many | TRDJ1 | TRDD3 | TRDV1 | CALGEPSYVLGDRTKLIF | TGTGCTCTTGGGGAACCTTCCTACGTACTGGGGGATAGGACTAAACTCATCTTT
. | TRDJ1 | TRDD3 | TRDV1 | CALGGRLHLLLGEKYTDKLIF | TGTGCTCTTGGGGGACGCCTCCACCTGTTACTGGGGGAAAAATACACTGATAAGCTCATCTTT
many | TRDJ1 | TRDD3 | TRDV2 | CACDTGGLGGGYGNTDKLIF | TGTGCCTGTGACACCGGCGGTCTCGGTGGGGGATACGGGAACACCGATAAACTCATCTTT
many | TRDJ1 | . | TRDV1 | CALGEPYSSPCTDKLIF | TGTGCTCTTGGGGAACCCTATTCCTCCCCGTGCACCGATAAACTCATCTTT
many | TRDJ1 | TRDD3 | TRDV1 | CALGELGAYVLGDNHTDKLIF | TGTGCTCTTGGGGAACTTGGGGCCTACGTACTGGGGGATAACCACACCGATAAACTCATCTTT
many | TRDJ1 | TRDD3 | TRDV1 | CALGEGLPRTGGYKICNNKLIF | TGTGCTCTTGGGGAGGGCCTTCCTCGTACTGGGGGATACAAGATATGCAATAATAAACTCATCTTT
many | TRDJ1 | TRDD3 | TRDV3 | CAFDLPGIGEGWRYTDKLIF | TGTGCCTTTGACCTACCGGGGATAGGAGAGGGCTGGAGGTACACCGATAAACTCATCTTT
many | TRDJ1 | TRDD3 | TRDV1 | CALGEPIFPFSVTGGYAVTDKLIF | TGTGCTCTTGGGGAACCAATCTTCCCCTTCAGCGTAACAGGGGGATACGCAGTCACCGATAAACTCATCTTT
many | TRDJ3 | TRDD3 | TRDV2 | CACDRVLGDTPLSSWDTRQMFF | TGTGCCTGTGACAGAGTACTGGGGGATACGCCCTTGAGCTCCTGGGACACCCGACAGATGTTTTTC
medium-sized | TRDJ4 | . | TRDV1 | CALGELFRVAPPARPLIF | TGTGCTCTTGGGGAACTATTCCGAGTAGCACCTCCGGCCAGACCCCTGATCTTT
many | TRDJ1 | . | TRDV2 | CACDRGKGDKLIF | TGTGCCTGTGACCGGGGGAAAGGAGATAAACTCATCTTT
many | TRDJ1 | . | TRDV1 | CALGEWAGYTDKLIF | TGTGCTCTTGGGGAATGGGCTGGTTACACCGATAAACTCATCTTT
. | TRDJ1 | . | TRDV1 | CAPGEPYETDRLIF | TGTGCTCCTGGGGAACCCTACGAAACCGATAGACTCATCTTT
many | TRDJ1 | TRDD3 | TRDV1 | CALGEMAPPVLGDIQLIF | TGTGCTCTTGGGGAAATGGCCCCCCCGGTACTGGGGGATATTCAACTCATCTTT
many | TRDJ1 | . | TRDV1 | CALGGHGAGRTYTDKLIF | TGTGCTCTTGGGGGACACGGGGCTGGGAGAACTTACACCGATAAACTCATCTTT
many | TRDJ1 | TRDD3 | TRDV1 | CALENSYGDPRVRSWGIPALIF | TGTGCTCTTGAAAATTCCTACGGCGACCCACGCGTCAGATCCTGGGGGATACCGGCGCTCATCTTT
many | TRDJ3 | TRDD3 | TRDV2 | CACDSTGGYPNPTSSWDTRQMFF | TGTGCCTGTGACAGTACTGGGGGATACCCGAACCCGACCTCCTCCTGGGACACCCGACAGATGTTTTTC
many | TRDJ1 | TRDD3 | TRDV1 | CALGDEVTSYHTGGSHTDKLIF | TGTGCTCTTGGGGATGAGGTTACTTCCTACCATACTGGGGGATCCCACACCGATAAACTCATCTTT
many | TRDJ1 | . | TRDV1 | CALGYGRFDKLIF | TGTGCTCTTGGATACGGGCGATTCGATAAACTCATCTTT
few | TRDJ1 | . | TRDV1 | CALEELWPKDDKLIF | TGTGCTCTTGAGGAACTCTGGCCTAAAGATGATAAACTCATCTTT
many | TRDJ1 | . | TRDV1 | CALGEYRLRLLFSQYTDKLIF | TGTGCTCTTGGGGAATATAGGTTGCGGTTACTGTTTTCCCAGTACACCGATAAACTCATCTTT
many | TRDJ1 | . | TRDV1 | CALGELKGTTVRGNTDKLIF | TGTGCTCTTGGGGAACTTAAGGGGACCACGGTACGAGGGAACACCGATAAACTCATCTTT
many | TRDJ1 | . | TRDV1 | CALGGRGDTPNTDKLIF | TGTGCTCTTGGGGGTCGGGGAGATACCCCGAACACCGATAAACTCATCTTT
many | TRDJ1 | . | TRDV1 | CALGENGLLRACGGADKLIF | TGTGCTCTTGGGGAAAACGGCCTCCTACGTGCCTGCGGGGGCGCCGATAAACTCATCTTT
many | TRDJ1 | TRDD3 | TRDV1 | CALGRGHFLLRYWGIRTDDFGLSTDKLIF | TGTGCTCTTGGGAGGGGACATTTCCTACTCCGGTACTGGGGGATACGGACTGACGACTTCGGTTTATCGACCGATAAACTCATCTTT
many | TRDJ1 | TRDD3 | TRDV3 | CAFKRPTGGYYCKLIF | TGTGCCTTTAAGAGACCTACTGGGGGATACTACTGCAAACTCATCTTT